This T cell receptor beta chain was recovered during a study of T cells in tuberculosis. V lost 0 bases to trimming and J lost 3 bases, with 6 bases between them. The germline V gene has CDR1 SGHRS and CDR2 YFSETQ. The CDR3 has 14 residues. Clones were sequenced by immunoSEQ multiplex PCR, and TCRdb holds only the in-frame ones, with some missing. The profile shows approximately 30,000 clones, roughly nine tenths of them singletons. The clonotype comes from a donor aged 10 to 29 with latent tuberculosis or without tuberculosis infection. The genes are TRBV5-1 and TRBJ2-2; D is undetermined. Sequenced: PBMCs. Here the CDR3 DNA reads TGCGCCAGCAGCTTGGCAACATACACCGGGGAGCTGTTTTTT. Protein sequence: CASSLATYTGELFF.